Shown below are 30 T cell receptor beta chains from a single sample sequenced in a study of cytomegalovirus exposure and HLA in healthy donors. TCRdb keeps only in-frame clones here, not all; method: immunoSEQ multiplex PCR. The sample carries under 100,000 clones, 95% to 97% recorded once. The material sequenced was PBMCs. These receptors were taken from a man aged 18 to 30 in good health and CMV-seronegative.

The rearrangement joins TRBV19 to TRBJ1-5, with TRBD1 matching 8 bases. Trimming cost V 4 bases and J 4 bases; bases outside gene matches: 3. The CDR3 runs 14 residues. Germline V gene sequence: CDR1 LNHDA, CDR2 SQIVND (reference sequence). In DNA, the CDR3 is TGTGCCAGTAGTAGGGGACAGGCTAATCAGCCCCAGCATTTT. This encodes CASSRGQANQPQHF. Supplemented by reference TRBV19 and TRBJ1-5, the full variable domain reads DGGITQSPKYLFRKEGQNVTLSCEQNLNHDAMYWYRQDPGQGLRLIYYSQIVNDFQKGDIAEGYSVSREKKESFPLTVTSAQKNPTAFYLCASSRGQANQPQHFGDGTRLSIL.

This chain links TRBV19 with TRBJ1-5; possible D gene TRBD1, 5 bases. Germline V gives CDR1 LNHDA, CDR2 SQIVND (reference sequence). V lost 8 bases to trimming and J lost 5 bases, with 13 bases between them. The CDR3 is made up of 13 amino acids. As DNA, the CDR3 is TGTGCCAGTGAGGACGGGACTTATCAGCCCCAGCATTTT. As protein: CASEDGTYQPQHF.

The chain's CDR3 is CASSQRTGAPDTQYF. For the CDR3, the DNA is TGCGCCAGCAGTCAACGAACAGGGGCGCCAGATACGCAGTATTTT. The chain joins TRBV23-1 to TRBJ2-3; 7 bases are a match to TRBD1. TRBV23-1 has ORF status, its function being uncertain. This CDR3 has 15 residues. Trimming took 2 bases from V and 4 from J; bases not matched to a gene: 6.

The chain combines TRBV6-1 with TRBJ2-7; TRBD1 aligns across 9 bases. The V gene end was trimmed by 3 bases and the J gene end by 3 bases; junction bases not matched to a gene: 3. The CDR3 is made up of 14 amino acids. Germline CDR1 reads MNHNS; CDR2 reads SASEGT. The CDR3 DNA is TGTGCCAGCAGTGAGGGACAGGGTTTCTACGAGCAGTACTTC. This gives the protein CASSEGQGFYEQYF.

The chain is built from TRBV29-1 and TRBJ2-5; no definite D call. The V end was cut by 4 bases, the J end by 1 base, with 7 bases between. In germline, CDR1 is SQVTM, CDR2 ANQGSEA. The CDR3 sequence is 12 residues long. The CDR3 here is CSVGSVQETQYF. CDR3 nucleotides: TGCAGCGTTGGGTCAGTCCAAGAGACCCAGTACTTC. Full variable domain (rest looked up from reference TRBV29-1 and TRBJ2-5): SAVISQKPSRDICQRGTSLTIQCQVDSQVTMMFWYRQQPGQSLTLIATANQGSEATYESGFVIDKFPISRPNLTFSTLTVSNMSPEDSSIYLCSVGSVQETQYFGPGTRLLVL.

The gene calls are TRBV2 and TRBJ1-1, with 10 bases identical to TRBD1. Trimming removed 5 bases from V and 3 bases from J; junction bases left unmatched: 9. The CDR3 length is 16 residues. Germline CDR1 reads SNHLY; CDR2 reads FYNNEI. The chain's CDR3 is CASSMRTGGLDTEAFF. The CDR3 DNA reads TGTGCCAGCAGTATGCGGACAGGGGGATTGGACACTGAAGCTTTCTTT.

The V gene is TRBV6-4, the J gene TRBJ2-7; D remains ambiguous. Germline V gene sequence: CDR1 MRHNA, CDR2 SNTAGT. The CDR3 is 15 amino acids. The ends were cut back, 3 bases at V and 0 bases at J, with 12 bases in the middle. CDR3 residues: CASSDYRVSSYEQYF. CDR3 coding DNA: TGTGCCAGCAGTGATTACCGGGTTAGCTCCTACGAGCAGTACTTC.

The chain links TRBV10-3 to TRBJ2-1, with a weak D call TRBD2 (5 bases). This CDR3 is 15 amino acids long. Germline V gene lookup returns CDR1 ENHRY and CDR2 SYGVKD. The V gene lost 6 bases and the J gene lost 6 bases, with 18 bases spanning the gap. The CDR3 spells CAISTTPLEVNEQFF. Here the CDR3 DNA reads TGTGCCATCAGCACGACTCCACTAGAGGTCAATGAGCAGTTCTTC.

The genes are TRBV7-9 and TRBJ2-2; D might be TRBD1 (6 bases). Trimming stripped 5 bases from V and 4 bases from J, with 14 bases between. The CDR3 consists of 15 residues. The germline V gene encodes CDR1 SEHNR and CDR2 FQNEAQ (reference sequence). CDR3 sequence (DNA): TGTGCCAGCAGCGGAGTCGGCAGGGGCACCGGGGAGCTGTTTTTT. Translating gives CASSGVGRGTGELFF. Using reference TRBV7-9 and TRBJ2-2 for the parts outside the CDR3, the full variable domain is DTGVSQNPRHKITKRGQNVTFRCDPISEHNRLYWYRQTLGQGPEFLTYFQNEAQLEKSRLLSDRFSAERPKGSFSTLEIQRTEQGDSAMYLCASSGVGRGTGELFFGEGSRLTVL.

The chain couples TRBV11-2 to TRBJ1-2; maybe TRBD1 (6 bases). This CDR3 spans 16 amino acids. V gave up 5 bases and J gave up 4 bases, with 20 bases separating them. Germline CDR1 is SGHAT and CDR2 is FQNNGV. CDR3 in amino acids: CASSPWTDQNSYGYTF. The CDR3 DNA follows: TGTGCCAGCAGCCCTTGGACAGACCAGAACTCCTATGGCTACACCTTC.

This chain links TRBV5-1 with TRBJ2-1; TRBD2 agrees at 13 bases. This CDR3 region has 15 residues. The J segment lost 8 bases and the V segment lost 4 bases, leaving 6 bases of the junction unmatched. CDR1 is SGHRS, CDR2 YFSETQ, per germline. CDR3 residues: CASSVLAGGIDEQFF. The DNA of the CDR3 is TGCGCCAGCAGCGTACTAGCGGGAGGGATCGATGAGCAGTTCTTC. Full variable domain (missing parts from reference TRBV5-1 and TRBJ2-1): KAGVTQTPRYLIKTRGQQVTLSCSPISGHRSVSWYQQTPGQGLQFLFEYFSETQRNKGNFPGRFSGRQFSNSRSEMNVSTLELGDSALYLCASSVLAGGIDEQFFGPGTRLTVL.

The rearrangement uses TRBV7-2 and TRBJ1-3; weak D call: TRBD1 (5 bases). V was cut by 5 bases and J by 4 bases, with 12 bases left in between. The CDR3 is 14 residues long. Germline-derived CDR1 and CDR2 are SGHTA and FQGNSA. The CDR3 loop is CASSGGWAGNTIYF. CDR3 bases: TGTGCCAGCAGCGGGGGGTGGGCAGGAAACACCATATATTTT.

V is TRBV18 and J is TRBJ2-1, with 10 bases aligning to TRBD2. The CDR3 is 15 residues long. In germline, CDR1 is KGHSH, CDR2 LQKENI. J gave up 5 bases and V 2 bases, and 3 bases lay outside the gene matches. In DNA, the CDR3 is TGTGCCAGCTCACCAGGGCTAGCGGGGGACAATGAGCAGTTCTTC. Protein sequence: CASSPGLAGDNEQFF.

The chain recombines TRBV18 with TRBJ1-2; D is perhaps TRBD1 (6 bases). From germline, CDR1 is KGHSH and CDR2 LQKENI. V was pared by 1 base and J by 6 bases, with 9 bases between. The CDR3 has 13 residues. The CDR3: CASSPQPGDGYTF. The DNA of the CDR3 is TGTGCCAGCTCACCACAGCCAGGGGATGGCTACACCTTC.

A few counts support this clone. CDR3 region: CASWVDRTGTQYF. CDR3 bases: TGTGCCAGCTGGGTTGACAGAACGGGGACCCAGTACTTC. The V and J genes are TRBV27 and TRBJ2-5, with D possibly TRBD1 on 5 matching bases. The V end was cut by 8 bases, the J end by 7 bases, with 17 bases between. The CDR3 sequence is 13 residues long. Germline V CDR1 and CDR2: MNHEY, SMNVEV (reference sequence).

The J gene is TRBJ2-3, the V gene TRBV7-8; D perhaps matches TRBD1 (6 bases). The CDR3 has 14 residues. Per the germline V gene, CDR1 is SGHVS and CDR2 is FQNEAQ. V lost 2 bases to trimming and J lost 6 bases, with 12 bases between them. CDR3 sequence: CASSLTGMLDTQYF. CDR3 bases: TGTGCCAGCAGCTTAACAGGGATGTTGGATACGCAGTATTTT.

The chain is built from TRBV11-2 and TRBJ2-2, with 10 nucleotides matching TRBD1. The CDR3 contains 17 residues. Germline CDR1 and CDR2: SGHAT and FQNNGV. The junction had 16 bases not matched to a gene; V was cut back by 8 bases and J by 7 bases. CDR3 coding DNA: TGTGCCAGCGGCCCGTTAACCGGGACAGGGGTTATCGGGGAGCTGTTTTTT. Encoded protein: CASGPLTGTGVIGELFF.

The chain combines TRBV10-3 with TRBJ2-3; 7 nucleotides line up with TRBD1. With V trimmed by 10 bases and J by 3 bases, 7 bases remained unmatched. CDR3 length: 13 residues. Germline V gene sequence: CDR1 ENHRY, CDR2 SYGVKD. In DNA form, the CDR3 reads TGTGCCACCACAGGGACAGCTACAGATACGCAGTATTTT. It encodes CATTGTATDTQYF.

This sequence joins TRBV27 and TRBJ1-2; tentatively, D is TRBD1 (6 bases). Trimming removed 8 bases at V and 8 bases at J, with 24 bases between. This CDR3 spans 15 amino acids. CDR1 is MNHEY, CDR2 SMNVEV, per germline (reference sequence). The CDR3 DNA is TGTGCCAGCTCGTCGTGGCAGGGGCGCAAATCGGGCTACACCTTC. It is translated as CASSSWQGRKSGYTF.

V usage is TRBV20-1 and J usage is TRBJ2-5, with TRBD2 matching over 7 bases. Unmatched junction bases numbered 1, after V lost 5 bases and J lost 4 bases. The CDR3 totals 11 residues. Germline CDR1 DFQATT, CDR2 SNEGSKA (reference sequence). The CDR3 loop reads CSAGRGETQYF. CDR3 in DNA: TGCAGTGCTGGGAGGGGAGAGACCCAGTACTTC.

This clone was counted a single time. This chain uses TRBV29-1 with TRBJ1-5; 7 nucleotides align to TRBD1. This CDR3 contains 13 residues. Germline trimming cut 2 bases from V and 8 bases from J; bases unmatched to any gene: 6. Germline assignment: CDR1 SQVTM and CDR2 ANQGSEA. The CDR3 is CSVEWNRGEPQHF. The DNA for the CDR3 is TGCAGCGTTGAATGGAACAGGGGCGAGCCCCAGCATTTT.

This clone appeared once. V and J are TRBV4-3 and TRBJ2-2; D is unresolved. The CDR3 consists of 16 residues. With 4 bases removed from V and 6 bases from J, the gap between germline ends came to 18 bases. The germline gives CDR1 LGHNA, CDR2 YSLEER. CDR3 residues: CASSRRTQDDPGELFF. The CDR3 bases are TGCGCCAGCAGCCGCCGAACTCAGGATGATCCCGGGGAGCTGTTTTTT.

The rearrangement links TRBV28 to TRBJ1-5; 8 bases align to TRBD1. Germline V CDR1 and CDR2: MDHEN, SYDVKM. This CDR3 comprises 15 residues. The trim removed 3 bases at V and 6 bases at J, leaving 7 bases unmatched. The CDR3 reads CASSLDHRGIQPQHF. The CDR3 DNA is TGTGCCAGCAGTTTGGATCACAGGGGGATTCAGCCCCAGCATTTT.

This sequence joins TRBV30 and TRBJ1-2; D is unresolved. Trimming took 8 bases from V and 8 from J, leaving 18 bases between them. This CDR3 spans 12 amino acids. From germline, CDR1 is GTSNPN and CDR2 SVGIG (reference sequence). The CDR3 DNA follows: TGTGCCCGGAACCCCGGGCCGGGGGGCTACACCTTC. Residues: CARNPGPGGYTF.

The chain carries TRBV7-2 and TRBJ1-2; the D gene is possibly TRBD1 (5 bases). V lost 6 bases to trimming and J lost 1 base, with 12 bases between them. CDR1 and CDR2 (germline): SGHTA, FQGNSA. The CDR3 runs to 14 residues. CDR3 residues: CASSFLTDNYGYTF. In nucleotides, the CDR3 is TGTGCCAGCAGTTTCCTGACAGATAACTATGGCTACACCTTC.

This clone appeared once. The chain links TRBV5-6 to TRBJ2-3; D may be TRBD2 (5 bases). V was trimmed by 1 base and J by 4 bases, leaving 13 bases between them. Germline assignment: CDR1 SGHDT and CDR2 YYEEEE. The CDR3 spans 15 residues. In DNA form, the CDR3 reads TGTGCCAGCAGCTTGCCATGGGGAGCTGCAGATACGCAGTATTTT. Translating gives CASSLPWGAADTQYF.

This clone is a singleton in its sample. The rearrangement uses TRBV6-5 and TRBJ2-1; a possible D gene is TRBD1 (5 bases). Germline V CDR1 and CDR2: MNHEY, SVGAGI. The CDR3 has 13 residues. The germline V and J ends were trimmed by 4 bases and 10 bases, with 14 bases remaining between them. The CDR3: CASSLVRGLEQFF. The CDR3 region has the DNA TGTGCCAGCAGTTTGGTAAGGGGCCTAGAGCAGTTCTTC.

This chain joins TRBV5-1 and TRBJ2-3; maybe TRBD2 (6 bases). CDR3 length equals 13 residues. The V gene's germline CDR1 is SGHRS and CDR2 YFSETQ. The ends were cut back, 2 bases at V and 6 bases at J, with 10 bases in the middle. The CDR3 is CASSFHGGDTQYF. DNA of the CDR3: TGCGCCAGCAGCTTCCACGGAGGGGATACGCAGTATTTT.

This chain links TRBV7-2 with TRBJ2-5; 10 bases agree with TRBD2. In germline, CDR1 is SGHTA, CDR2 FQGNSA. The CDR3 has 17 residues. V lost 2 bases, J lost 5 bases, and 11 bases stayed unmatched. The CDR3 bases are TGTGCCAGCAGCTTATCGCGGCTAGCGGGAGCTCAGGAGACCCAGTACTTC. Translating gives CASSLSRLAGAQETQYF.

CDR3 protein: CASQAGGTETQYF. CDR3 DNA: TGTGCCAGCCAGGCAGGGGGGACAGAGACCCAGTACTTC. The chain couples TRBV6-6 to TRBJ2-5; possibly TRBD1 for D (7 bases). The CDR3 consists of 13 residues. V lost 8 bases, J lost 4 bases, and 14 bases lay in between. Germline CDR1 and CDR2: MNHNY and SVGAGI (reference sequence).